A selection of T cell receptor beta chains follows, all from one sample in a study of T cells in localized non-small cell lung cancer. Repertoires were generated with immunoSEQ multiplex PCR, while TCRdb's copy carries only in-frame clones and drops some. The sample has about 1,900 clones, 20% to 25% seen once. The starting material was normal lung tissue next to the tumor, obtained before any cancer treatment. Every receptor here comes from a female donor over 55 with stage II lung adenocarcinoma. The CDR3 runs from the conserved cysteine through the conserved F or W. A D gene is named only where the DNA matches it firmly. The size of a clone is reported for some rows only, either as once, few or many, or as a class for expanded clones.

abundance: few
j_gene: TRBJ1-2
d_gene: NA
v_gene: TRBV11-3
CDR3aa: CASSLTRQYLGYTF
CDR3nt: TGTGCCAGCAGCTTAACTAGACAGTACCTGGGCTACACCTTC

abundance: NA
j_gene: TRBJ2-1
d_gene: NA
v_gene: TRBV19
CDR3aa: CASNFNPPDNEQFF
CDR3nt: TGTGCCAGTAATTTTAACCCCCCAGACAATGAGCAGTTCTTC

abundance: NA
j_gene: TRBJ2-7
d_gene: TRBD1
v_gene: TRBV19
CDR3aa: CASSMTSTGAYEQYF
CDR3nt: TGTGCCAGTAGTATGACCTCTACAGGGGCCTACGAGCAGTACTTC

abundance: medium-sized
j_gene: TRBJ2-2
d_gene: NA
v_gene: TRBV11-3
CDR3aa: CASSWRGTFNTGELFF
CDR3nt: TGTGCCAGCAGCTGGCGCGGGACTTTTAACACCGGGGAGCTGTTTTTT

abundance: NA
j_gene: TRBJ1-5
d_gene: NA
v_gene: TRBV28
CDR3aa: CASRRGGPQPQHF
CDR3nt: TGTGCCAGCAGGCGCGGGGGGCCTCAGCCCCAGCATTTT

abundance: NA
j_gene: TRBJ2-7
d_gene: NA
v_gene: TRBV5-1
CDR3aa: CASSVGVGADEQYF
CDR3nt: TGCGCCAGCTCAGTAGGCGTGGGCGCGGACGAGCAGTACTTC

abundance: few
j_gene: TRBJ1-2
d_gene: NA
v_gene: TRBV19
CDR3aa: CASSLNYGYTF
CDR3nt: TGTGCCAGTAGTCTTAACTATGGCTACACCTTC

abundance: NA
j_gene: TRBJ2-1
d_gene: NA
v_gene: TRBV11-3
CDR3aa: CASSSALGGNEQFF
CDR3nt: TGTGCCAGCAGCTCGGCCCTAGGGGGGAATGAGCAGTTCTTC

abundance: NA
j_gene: TRBJ2-2
d_gene: NA
v_gene: TRBV6-8
CDR3aa: CASSYSAAGELFF
CDR3nt: TGTGCCAGCAGTTATTCGGCAGCGGGGGAGCTGTTTTTT

abundance: few
j_gene: TRBJ1-1
d_gene: NA
v_gene: TRBV6-8
CDR3aa: CASSDHDPPGTEAFF
CDR3nt: TGTGCCAGCAGTGACCACGACCCACCGGGCACTGAAGCTTTCTTT

abundance: NA
j_gene: TRBJ1-1
d_gene: NA
v_gene: TRBV30
CDR3aa: CAWSVKGSTEAFF
CDR3nt: TGTGCCTGGAGTGTAAAGGGCAGCACTGAAGCTTTCTTT

abundance: large
j_gene: TRBJ1-2
d_gene: NA
v_gene: TRBV6-8
CDR3aa: CASRGGLSKGYGYTF
CDR3nt: TGTGCCAGCAGGGGGGGACTGTCAAAGGGCTATGGCTACACCTTC

abundance: NA
j_gene: TRBJ2-3
d_gene: NA
v_gene: TRBV9
CDR3aa: CASSESKWDIRLDTQYF
CDR3nt: TGTGCCAGCAGTGAATCCAAATGGGACATTAGATTGGATACGCAGTATTTT

abundance: NA
j_gene: TRBJ2-1
d_gene: NA
v_gene: TRBV19
CDR3aa: CASSIPPGVAGSEQFF
CDR3nt: TGTGCCAGTAGTATCCCTCCGGGAGTGGCGGGGTCCGAGCAGTTCTTC

abundance: medium-sized
j_gene: TRBJ1-5
d_gene: NA
v_gene: TRBV6-8
CDR3aa: CASSERGIGNQPQHF
CDR3nt: TGTGCCAGCAGCGAAAGGGGAATTGGCAATCAGCCCCAGCATTTT

abundance: medium-sized
j_gene: TRBJ2-2
d_gene: TRBD2
v_gene: TRBV9
CDR3aa: CASALLPGTSGLTGELFF
CDR3nt: TGTGCCAGCGCCCTACTGCCCGGGACTAGTGGGTTAACCGGGGAGCTGTTTTTT

abundance: few
j_gene: TRBJ1-2
d_gene: NA
v_gene: TRBV30
CDR3aa: CACNWGASQSYTF
CDR3nt: TGTGCCTGTAACTGGGGGGCCTCTCAGAGCTACACCTTC

abundance: NA
j_gene: TRBJ1-3
d_gene: NA
v_gene: TRBV30
CDR3aa: CAWSPTEGRLNTIYF
CDR3nt: TGTGCCTGGAGTCCCACAGAAGGGCGCCTAAACACCATATATTTT

abundance: few
j_gene: TRBJ2-2
d_gene: TRBD1
v_gene: TRBV6-7
CDR3aa: CASIGGPGELFF
CDR3nt: TGTGCCAGCATAGGGGGCCCCGGGGAGCTGTTTTTT

abundance: NA
j_gene: TRBJ1-1
d_gene: NA
v_gene: TRBV6-8
CDR3aa: CASSQTLGQAFF
CDR3nt: TGTGCCAGCAGTCAAACCCTGGGCCAAGCTTTCTTT

abundance: few
j_gene: TRBJ2-1
d_gene: TRBD2
v_gene: TRBV9
CDR3aa: CASSFLAGGQNEQFF
CDR3nt: TGTGCCAGCAGTTTTCTAGCGGGAGGGCAGAATGAGCAGTTCTTC

abundance: medium-sized
j_gene: TRBJ2-2
d_gene: NA
v_gene: TRBV11-3
CDR3aa: CASSPYGSSSAGELFF
CDR3nt: TGTGCCAGCAGCCCCTACGGGAGCTCGAGCGCCGGGGAGCTGTTTTTT

abundance: NA
j_gene: TRBJ1-4
d_gene: NA
v_gene: TRBV29-1
CDR3aa: CSVEPEGYEKLFF
CDR3nt: TGCAGCGTTGAACCAGAGGGATATGAAAAACTGTTTTTT

abundance: NA
j_gene: TRBJ2-3
d_gene: NA
v_gene: TRBV18
CDR3aa: CASSPIPPARHTDTQYF
CDR3nt: TGTGCCAGCTCACCCATACCTCCCGCAAGGCACACAGATACGCAGTATTTT

abundance: NA
j_gene: TRBJ2-1
d_gene: TRBD2
v_gene: TRBV28
CDR3aa: CASSFGLAGDNEQFF
CDR3nt: TGTGCCAGCAGTTTCGGGCTAGCGGGAGACAATGAGCAGTTCTTC

abundance: few
j_gene: TRBJ2-1
d_gene: TRBD2
v_gene: TRBV9
CDR3aa: CASSVFSGSSYNEQFF
CDR3nt: TGTGCCAGCAGCGTTTTTAGCGGGAGCTCCTACAATGAGCAGTTCTTC

abundance: few
j_gene: TRBJ1-1
d_gene: NA
v_gene: TRBV19
CDR3aa: CASSMTLLRNTEAFF
CDR3nt: TGTGCCAGTAGTATGACCCTTCTGAGGAACACTGAAGCTTTCTTT

abundance: NA
j_gene: TRBJ1-2
d_gene: NA
v_gene: TRBV11-3
CDR3aa: CASSLARGINYGYTF
CDR3nt: TGTGCCAGCAGCTTGGCCAGAGGTATTAACTATGGCTACACCTTC

abundance: medium-sized
j_gene: TRBJ1-2
d_gene: NA
v_gene: TRBV6-8
CDR3aa: CASSIAPGALYGYTF
CDR3nt: TGTGCCAGCAGTATAGCCCCCGGTGCCCTGTATGGCTACACCTTC

abundance: NA
j_gene: TRBJ2-1
d_gene: TRBD2
v_gene: TRBV19
CDR3aa: CASMVAGGGSEQFF
CDR3nt: TGTGCCAGTATGGTCGCGGGAGGGGGTAGTGAGCAGTTCTTC

abundance: NA
j_gene: TRBJ2-7
d_gene: TRBD1
v_gene: TRBV6-8
CDR3aa: CASRPIYGTVYEQYF
CDR3nt: TGTGCCAGCAGACCCATTTACGGGACAGTCTACGAGCAGTACTTC

abundance: NA
j_gene: TRBJ1-5
d_gene: NA
v_gene: TRBV28
CDR3aa: CASSTPLKPQHF
CDR3nt: TGTGCCAGCAGTACCCCGTTAAAGCCCCAGCATTTT

abundance: few
j_gene: TRBJ1-4
d_gene: NA
v_gene: TRBV19
CDR3aa: CASSSRADATNEKLFF
CDR3nt: TGTGCCAGTAGTTCCCGGGCCGATGCAACTAATGAAAAACTGTTTTTT

abundance: NA
j_gene: TRBJ2-7
d_gene: TRBD2
v_gene: TRBV28
CDR3aa: CASSFPYTSGTILSSYEQYF
CDR3nt: TGTGCCAGCAGTTTTCCCTATACTAGCGGGACCATCCTTAGCTCCTACGAGCAGTACTTC

abundance: once
j_gene: TRBJ2-1
d_gene: TRBD2
v_gene: TRBV28
CDR3aa: CASSPLSGANEQFF
CDR3nt: TGTGCCAGCTCTCCCCTTAGCGGGGCCAATGAGCAGTTCTTC

abundance: medium-sized
j_gene: TRBJ1-2
d_gene: NA
v_gene: TRBV11-3
CDR3aa: CASSFSSYRDLRGYTF
CDR3nt: TGTGCCAGCAGCTTCTCATCCTACAGGGACCTGCGGGGCTACACCTTC

abundance: large
j_gene: TRBJ1-6
d_gene: TRBD1
v_gene: TRBV6-8
CDR3aa: CASQQGDSPLHF
CDR3nt: TGTGCCAGCCAACAGGGGGATTCACCCCTCCACTTT

abundance: few
j_gene: TRBJ1-6
d_gene: NA
v_gene: TRBV4-1
CDR3aa: CASSQESTGSPLHF
CDR3nt: TGCGCCAGCAGCCAAGAATCCACGGGATCACCCCTCCACTTT

abundance: NA
j_gene: TRBJ1-1
d_gene: NA
v_gene: TRBV28
CDR3aa: CASVLANTEAFF
CDR3nt: TGTGCCAGCGTGCTCGCCAACACTGAAGCTTTCTTT

abundance: few
j_gene: TRBJ2-2
d_gene: NA
v_gene: TRBV28
CDR3aa: CASRPGLGAGELFF
CDR3nt: TGTGCCAGCAGGCCCGGATTAGGGGCCGGGGAGCTGTTTTTT

abundance: few
j_gene: TRBJ2-1
d_gene: TRBD2
v_gene: TRBV6-8
CDR3aa: CASVSRGRNEQFF
CDR3nt: TGTGCCAGCGTCTCCCGCGGGAGGAATGAGCAGTTCTTC

abundance: many
j_gene: TRBJ2-3
d_gene: NA
v_gene: TRBV7-5
CDR3aa: CASSSFDRGTDTQYF
CDR3nt: TGTGCCAGCAGCTCATTCGACAGGGGCACAGATACGCAGTATTTT

abundance: NA
j_gene: TRBJ1-1
d_gene: NA
v_gene: TRBV5-1
CDR3aa: CASSLGGAGRTEAFF
CDR3nt: TGCGCCAGCAGCTTGGGGGGCGCGGGGCGGACTGAAGCTTTCTTT

abundance: NA
j_gene: TRBJ2-3
d_gene: NA
v_gene: TRBV11-3
CDR3aa: CASSQNAAGGNLHSTDTQYF
CDR3nt: TGTGCCAGCAGTCAAAACGCAGCGGGCGGAAACCTACATAGCACAGATACGCAGTATTTT

abundance: NA
j_gene: TRBJ2-7
d_gene: NA
v_gene: TRBV30
CDR3aa: CAWGIAPTGYEQYF
CDR3nt: TGTGCCTGGGGAATAGCGCCGACGGGCTACGAGCAGTACTTC

abundance: few
j_gene: TRBJ1-2
d_gene: NA
v_gene: TRBV11-3
CDR3aa: CASRAPWGDYGYTF
CDR3nt: TGTGCCAGCAGAGCCCCCTGGGGGGACTATGGCTACACCTTC

abundance: once
j_gene: TRBJ2-2
d_gene: NA
v_gene: TRBV29-1
CDR3aa: CSVVNRASTTGELFF
CDR3nt: TGCAGCGTTGTGAACCGGGCCTCGACCACCGGGGAGCTGTTTTTT

abundance: few
j_gene: TRBJ1-3
d_gene: NA
v_gene: TRBV6-8
CDR3aa: CASSYSNRLLPSGNTIYF
CDR3nt: TGTGCCAGCAGTTACTCAAACAGGCTCTTACCTTCTGGAAACACCATATATTTT